Included here is one T cell receptor beta chain sequence, with context. The data belong to a study of blood T cell repertoires in COVID-19. About the study: Donors in the United States, Italy and Spain gave samples during acute or convalescent COVID-19. The cDNA or gDNA used as material had been derived from T cells, B-cell-depleted T cells, or PBMCs.

The germline CDR1 and CDR2 sequences are KGHSH and LQKENI. V was cut by 1 base and J by 1 base, with 4 bases left in between. The CDR3 totals 13 residues. In the authors' workflow: Reference gene primer amplification yielded estimated nucleated cell counts. Assay used: immunoSEQ multiplex PCR; TCRdb lists only in-frame clones, some missing. V and J calls and clone size are copied from that table; D and trimming were computed from the DNA. The sample contains hundreds of thousands of clones, 80% to 90% of which appear only once. Source material: peripheral blood. The receptor comes from a woman aged 25-40 years with acute or convalescent COVID-19. The chain is built from TRBV18 and TRBJ1-1; unclear D gene. The CDR3 here is CASSPLSNTEAFF. CDR3 nucleotides: TGTGCCAGCTCACCACTATCGAACACTGAAGCTTTCTTT.